The T cell receptor beta chain described here comes from a study of T cell responses to AZD1222 COVID-19 vaccine. Regarding the study as a whole: The CD4 TCRs associated with vaccination extended across spike and predominated at 160-218 and 743-854. Seropositivity was recorded at baseline in only a handful of AZD1222 recipients. Clonal diversity was possibly underestimated, and the donors were mostly white British, with more females. Among spike-specific TCRs, nearly half reportedly target unmutated variant regions.

This CDR3 spans 15 amino acids. V trimming: 7 bases; J trimming: 0 bases; junction bases outside the gene matches: 4. Germline V CDR1 and CDR2: LNHDA, SQIVND (reference sequence). Worth noting for this clone: The target antigen is unknown.

Using immunoSEQ multiplex PCR, the repertoire was profiled, and TCRdb retains in-frame clones only, with some absent. This repertoire shows about 150,000 clones, about nine tenths found once; its top ten account for under 7%. Specimen: peripheral blood, collected on day 0 of MenACWY control vaccination. The chain couples TRBV19 to TRBJ1-1; TRBD1 agrees at 11 bases. The sequence came from an adult in good health. CDR3 DNA: TGTGCCAGTATGGGGACAGGGGGACTGAACACTGAAGCTTTCTTT. Translated: CASMGTGGLNTEAFF.